The 31 T cell receptor beta chains below all came from one sample that was sequenced in a study of regulatory T cells in long-lasting Graves disease. The time point here: newly diagnosed GD, antithyroid drugs for less than 3 months. The TCR library was made from RNA that had been extracted from PBMCs in TRIzol. Libraries of TCR beta came from iRepertoire HTBI primers plus Arm-PCR of CDR3 regions. TCRdb reprocessed the multiplex PCR reads with MiXCR, giving one entry per CDR3 protein. The sample yields about 530,000 distinct CDR3 sequences, about 16% seen once. This sample also appeared in a second study, on T cells in Graves' hyperthyroidism and ophthalmopathy.

This specimen consisted of peripheral blood mononuclear cells (PBMCs), obtained at new diagnosis, from a patient treated with antithyroid drugs. These receptors came from a middle-aged woman with Graves disease.

The chain links TRBV11-2 to TRBJ2-3; no reliable D call. Germline CDR1 reads SGHAT; CDR2 reads FQNNGV. The length of the CDR3 is 15 residues. Trimming stripped 0 bases from V and 3 bases from J, with 10 bases between. The CDR3 nucleotides are TGTGCCAGCAGCTTAGAGGGTCTACCTACAGATACGCAGTATTTT. This translates into CASSLEGLPTDTQYF.

The sample holds a few counts of this clonotype. The rearrangement joins TRBV18 to TRBJ1-2; 9 bases line up with TRBD1. V was pared by 10 bases and J by 4 bases, with 22 bases of the junction left unmatched. CDR1 is KGHSH, CDR2 LQKENI, per germline. This CDR3 contains 18 residues. The CDR3 DNA is TGTGCCACCTCCTTCTCCCCGGGACAGGGTCCTCATACCTATGGCTACACCTTC. Its translation: CATSFSPGQGPHTYGYTF.

In this sample, this clonotype turned up many times. The chain has TRBV28 and TRBJ1-5; D is unresolved. The CDR3 is 16 amino acids. Germline CDR1 and CDR2: MDHEN and SYDVKM. Trimming pared 8 bases from V and 1 base from J, leaving 18 bases between. This chain's CDR3 is CASAHPPGSSNQPQHF. The CDR3 coding sequence is TGTGCCAGCGCCCACCCTCCGGGCTCCAGCAATCAGCCCCAGCATTTT.

The chain links TRBV12-5 to TRBJ2-1, with 11 bases matching TRBD1. Losses at the gene ends were 1 base for V and 8 bases for J; bases not matched to a gene: 1. The CDR3 spans 14 residues. Germline V gene lookup returns CDR1 LGHNT and CDR2 FRNRAP. The CDR3 DNA follows: TGTGCTAGTGGTTTGGGGACAGGGGGCGATGAGCAGTTCTTC. It translates to CASGLGTGGDEQFF.

At least ten counts were recorded for this clonotype. The CDR3 nucleotides are TGTGCCAGCAGTGACAGGGTGGGGAATGAAAAACTGTTTTTT. It translates to CASSDRVGNEKLFF. This chain uses TRBV6-1 with TRBJ1-4; a possible D gene is TRBD1 (5 bases). Trimming removed 3 bases from V and 5 bases from J, with 10 bases in between. Germline CDR1 reads MNHNS; CDR2 reads SASEGT. The CDR3 spans 14 residues.

This clonotype was observed a few times. The chain employs TRBV14 and TRBJ2-5; TRBD2 agrees at 11 bases. The CDR3 contains 16 residues. CDR1 is SGHDN and CDR2 is FVKESK in the germline V gene. The junction had 7 bases not matched to a gene; V was cut back by 5 bases and J by 2 bases. CDR3 sequence: CASSTIRTSGQETQYF. DNA of the CDR3: TGTGCCAGCAGCACCATCCGGACTAGCGGGCAAGAGACCCAGTACTTC.

V and J are TRBV25-1 and TRBJ1-1; D gene unclear. The CDR3 runs 12 residues. The germline CDR1 and CDR2 sequences are MGHDK and SYGVNS. The V end lost 0 bases, the J end lost 5 bases, and 4 bases lay between the germline ends. The CDR3 DNA reads as TGTGCCAGCAGTGAATATGGGACTGAAGCTTTCTTT. Translation: CASSEYGTEAFF.

This clonotype has a count of ten or more. The chain uses TRBV6-5 and TRBJ1-1, with D unclear. Per the germline V gene, CDR1 is MNHEY and CDR2 is SVGAGI. The CDR3 length is 14 residues. Trimming took off 2 bases at V and 1 base at J, with 8 bases between the two ends. The CDR3 DNA is TGTGCCAGCAGTTACCCAGACCCGAACACTGAAGCTTTCTTT. Protein: CASSYPDPNTEAFF.

This clonotype has ten or more counts. This chain uses TRBV7-9 with TRBJ2-3; 8 bases line up with TRBD2. Germline loops: CDR1 SEHNR, CDR2 FQNEAQ (reference sequence). With 1 base clipped from V and 8 bases from J, the junction kept 8 bases outside the gene matches. This CDR3 is 15 amino acids long. CDR3 coding DNA: TGTGCCAGCAGCTTAGATAGCGGGGCGGGGGGTACGCAGTATTTT. Protein product: CASSLDSGAGGTQYF.

This clonotype was seen at least ten times. This chain connects TRBV7-3 to TRBJ2-1; TRBD2 might be the D (5 bases). The CDR3 sequence is 15 residues long. Germline V gene lookup returns CDR1 SGHTA and CDR2 FQGTGA. The V and J ends lost 2 bases and 4 bases respectively, with 12 bases between them. DNA of the CDR3: TGTGCCAGCAGCTTATCGGGCAGACTATACAATGAGCAGTTCTTC. Translated, it gives CASSLSGRLYNEQFF.

In its sample, this clonotype was seen many times. A much more abundant neighbour one base away suggests this may be a read error. The V and J genes are TRBV7-9 and TRBJ1-1, with D hard to call. V lost 5 bases and J lost 3, with 7 bases in between. This CDR3 has 12 amino acids. The germline V gene has CDR1 SEHNR and CDR2 FQNEAQ (reference sequence). In DNA form, the CDR3 reads TGTGCCAGCAGCCCGGAGGACACTGAAGCTTTCTTT. Amino acids: CASSPEDTEAFF.

This clonotype was seen ten or more times. This chain uses TRBV5-1 with TRBJ2-1; tentative D call: TRBD2 (6 bases). There are 15 residues in the CDR3. Germline CDR1 and CDR2: SGHRS and YFSETQ. V gave up 4 bases and J gave up 2 bases, with 13 bases separating them. In DNA, the CDR3 is TGCGCCAGCAGCCCCAACGGGGAGGCCTACAATGAGCAGTTCTTC. It codes for CASSPNGEAYNEQFF.

In its sample, this clonotype was seen a few times. This chain joins TRBV29-1 and TRBJ1-1; 8 positions agree with TRBD1. The CDR3 extends over 13 amino acids. CDR1 is SQVTM, CDR2 ANQGSEA, per germline. With 3 bases clipped from V and 0 bases from J, the junction kept 0 bases outside the gene matches. CDR3 DNA sequence: TGCAGCGTTGAGACAGGGGTGAACACTGAAGCTTTCTTT. This translates into CSVETGVNTEAFF.

This clonotype was observed many times. The chain carries TRBV27 and TRBJ2-1; TRBD2 matches at 8 bases. The CDR3 extends over 16 amino acids. Germline CDR1 MNHEY, CDR2 SMNVEV (reference sequence). V lost 1 base and J lost 3; bases outside the gene matches: 5. CDR3 amino acids: CASSLYGGAFYNEQFF. The CDR3 DNA is TGTGCCAGCAGTTTATACGGGGGGGCCTTCTACAATGAGCAGTTCTTC.

Ten or more counts support this clonotype. V is TRBV18 and J is TRBJ1-1; D unresolved. Germline lookup yields CDR1 KGHSH and CDR2 LQKENI. The CDR3 extends over 15 amino acids. Trimming left V 1 base short and J 2 bases short, with 11 bases between. CDR3 amino acids: CASSPRPGSNTEAFF. The DNA of the CDR3 is TGTGCCAGCTCACCACGGCCAGGCAGTAACACTGAAGCTTTCTTT.

This clonotype was counted a single time. It differs at one base from a far larger clone, so likely a read error. The chain links TRBV27 to TRBJ2-3, with 8 bases lining up with TRBD2. There are 16 residues in the CDR3. Looked up from germline, CDR1 is MNHEY and CDR2 is SMNVEV (reference sequence). After removal of 6 bases from V and 5 bases from J, the junction contained 13 bases not matched to a gene. CDR3 protein: CASRLGSGGTGDTQYF. The CDR3 DNA is TGTGCCAGCAGGCTAGGCTCGGGGGGGACTGGAGATACGCAGTATTTT.

This clonotype was seen a handful of times. The J gene is TRBJ1-2, the V gene TRBV19; D unclear. Trimming cost V 6 bases and J 0 bases, with 8 bases left between them. The CDR3 loop spans 13 amino acids. CDR1 is LNHDA and CDR2 is SQIVND in the germline V gene (reference sequence). Here the CDR3 reads CASRIQTNYGYTF. Written as DNA, the CDR3 is TGTGCCAGTAGGATCCAGACTAACTATGGCTACACCTTC.

The sample holds many counts of this clonotype. J is TRBJ1-2 and V is TRBV3-1, with D unclear. Trimming stripped 4 bases from V and 4 bases from J, with 7 bases between. CDR3 length equals 12 residues. Germline loops: CDR1 LGHDT, CDR2 YNNKEL (reference sequence). The CDR3 nucleotides read TGTGCCAGCAGCCCTAGTGGCTATGGCTACACCTTC. Amino acids: CASSPSGYGYTF.

This clonotype was recorded at least ten times. V is TRBV11-3 and J is TRBJ1-4, with 9 bases that match TRBD1. Germline CDR1 reads SGHNT; CDR2 reads YENEEA. The CDR3 sequence is 15 residues long. The trim removed 5 bases at V and 6 bases at J, leaving 7 bases unmatched. CDR3: CASSTRQGGDEKLFF. The CDR3 nucleotides are TGTGCCAGCAGCACGCGACAGGGGGGGGATGAAAAACTGTTTTTT.

The J gene is TRBJ1-3, the V gene TRBV6-2 or TRBV6-3; 7 nucleotides agree with TRBD1. V was pared by 8 bases and J by 4 bases, with 8 bases of the junction left unmatched. CDR1 is MNHEY, CDR2 SVGEGT, per germline. This CDR3 has 14 residues. CDR3 sequence: CASRQGTSGNTIYF. In nucleotides, the CDR3 is TGTGCCAGCCGACAGGGTACTTCAGGAAACACCATATATTTT.

This clonotype has only a few counts. The chain is built from TRBV12-3 or TRBV12-4 and TRBJ1-6; no definite D call. The CDR3 covers 15 residues. The V gene lost 6 bases and the J gene lost 10 bases, with 19 bases spanning the gap. CDR3 amino acids: CASSPRRGSDSPLHF. The CDR3 nucleotides are TGTGCCAGCAGCCCCCGGCGAGGGTCTGACTCACCCCTCCACTTT.

The chain joins TRBV5-1 to TRBJ2-3; D is perhaps TRBD1 or TRBD2 (5 bases each). Germline V gene sequence: CDR1 SGHRS, CDR2 YFSETQ. Trimming took 4 bases from V and 3 from J, leaving 15 bases between them. This CDR3 is built from 15 residues. CDR3 sequence (DNA): TGCGCCAGCAGCCCGGGGCTAGTTATGACAGATACGCAGTATTTT. Amino acid sequence: CASSPGLVMTDTQYF.

This clonotype has a count of ten or more. This chain joins TRBV3-1 and TRBJ1-2, with 7 bases aligning to TRBD1. CDR3 size: 15 residues. CDR1 and CDR2 from the germline V gene are LGHDT and YNNKEL (reference sequence). With V trimmed by 1 base and J by 3 bases, 5 bases remained unmatched. CDR3 sequence: CASSQVQGVHYGYTF. The CDR3 DNA reads TGTGCCAGCAGCCAAGTTCAGGGGGTGCACTATGGCTACACCTTC. Complete variable domain (other parts from reference TRBV3-1 and TRBJ1-2): DTAVSQTPKYLVTQMGNDKSIKCEQNLGHDTMYWYKQDSKKFLKIMFSYNNKELIINETVPNRFSPKSPDKAHLNLHINSLELGDSAVYFCASSQVQGVHYGYTFGSGTRLTVV.

This clonotype was counted only a few times. The chain couples TRBV19 to TRBJ1-2; D gene ambiguous. V was pared by 1 base and J by 4 bases, with 13 bases between. The CDR3 loop spans 15 amino acids. CDR1 and CDR2 from the germline V gene are LNHDA and SQIVND (reference sequence). CDR3 bases: TGTGCCAGTAGTATAGTAGCACCTCGGAGCTATGGCTACACCTTC. The encoded protein is CASSIVAPRSYGYTF.

This clonotype was counted many times. This sequence joins TRBV11-2 and TRBJ2-3; D unresolved. Trimming cost V 7 bases and J 0 bases, with 5 bases left between them. Germline CDR1 is SGHAT and CDR2 is FQNNGV. There are 12 residues in the CDR3. The CDR3 loop is CASTPSTDTQYF. Here the CDR3 DNA reads TGTGCCAGCACCCCTAGCACAGATACGCAGTATTTT. The full variable domain, rest sourced from reference TRBV11-2 and TRBJ2-3, is EAGVAQSPRYKIIEKRQSVAFWCNPISGHATLYWYQQILGQGPKLLIQFQNNGVVDDSQLPKDRFSAERLKGVDSTLKIQPAKLEDSAVYLCASTPSTDTQYFGPGTRLTVL.

This clonotype was counted at least ten times. This chain uses TRBV3-1 with TRBJ2-7, with unresolved D. V lost 3 bases and J lost 6, with 15 bases in between. The CDR3 consists of 14 residues. The germline V gene encodes CDR1 LGHDT and CDR2 YNNKEL (reference sequence). The CDR3 is CASSHPTPRTEQYF. The DNA of the CDR3 is TGTGCCAGCAGCCACCCAACTCCAAGAACCGAGCAGTACTTC.

This clonotype was recorded a few times. This chain links TRBV9 with TRBJ1-1, with 8 positions matching TRBD1. V gave up 0 bases and J gave up 6 bases; unmatched junction bases: 4. Germline V lookup: CDR1 SGDLS, CDR2 YYNGEE. The CDR3 extends over 14 amino acids. The chain's CDR3 is CASSVVRTGSEAFF. The CDR3 region has the DNA TGTGCCAGCAGCGTAGTGAGGACAGGGTCTGAAGCTTTCTTT.

This clonotype was seen at least ten times. The rearrangement links TRBV6-5 to TRBJ2-3, with D perhaps given as TRBD1 or TRBD2 (5 bases each). This CDR3 region has 16 residues. Germline V gene sequence: CDR1 MNHEY, CDR2 SVGAGI. V lost 0 bases and J 6 bases, leaving 16 bases between the germline ends. The CDR3 is CASSYSGDQRLDTQYF. The CDR3 region has the DNA TGTGCCAGCAGTTACTCAGGGGACCAGAGACTGGATACGCAGTATTTT.

This clonotype was observed many times. The chain links TRBV5-1 to TRBJ1-1; D perhaps matches TRBD1 (5 bases). The CDR3 length is 15 residues. Trimming removed 1 base from V and 3 bases from J, with 13 bases in between. CDR1 SGHRS and CDR2 YFSETQ come from the germline V gene. The DNA for the CDR3 is TGCGCCAGCAGCTTGTCGGGACCGTCGGACACTGAAGCTTTCTTT. Its protein is CASSLSGPSDTEAFF.

Concerning this clonotype: Because it lacks the conserved phenylalanine or tryptophan at the end, this CDR3 is likely a read error. The DNA is left out, because the CDR3 cannot be placed on it with certainty; the CDR3 is given as TCRdb lists it. This chain connects TRBV19 to TRBJ1-2; TRBD1 is taken as the D call from the table, unchecked against the DNA. Germline V CDR1 and CDR2: LNHDA, SQIVND (reference sequence). The CDR3 length is 14 residues, termini included. The CDR3 sequence: CASSPTGTAPIRLR.

This chain links TRBV28 with TRBJ1-4; 7 nucleotides line up with TRBD1. The V gene's germline CDR1 is MDHEN and CDR2 SYDVKM. Trimming cost V 5 bases and J 6 bases; bases outside gene matches: 12. The CDR3 sequence is 16 residues long. The CDR3 DNA is TGTGCCAGCAGTCCTGTTGAGACAGGGTTTCATGAAAAACTGTTTTTT. It encodes CASSPVETGFHEKLFF.